This section outlines one T cell receptor beta chain sequence together with its context. As yet, its antigen is unknown. The data belong to a study of beta chain features in type 1 diabetes. Isolation of CD4+ naive, central memory, regulatory and stem cell-like memory cells was achieved by sorting via CD45RO/CCR7/CD25/CD127/CD95/CD27. Sorted populations all exceeded 98% purity. Germline V gene sequence: CDR1 SGHTA, CDR2 FQGNSA. The CDR3 covers 14 residues. The ends were cut back, 4 bases at V and 1 base at J, with 7 bases in the middle. Investigators reverse transcribed all isolated RNA, so they sequenced expressed TCRB transcripts. Repertoires were generated with immunoSEQ multiplex PCR, while TCRdb's copy carries only in-frame clones and drops some. The repertoire holds 150,000 to 190,000 clones, with less than 9.5% as singletons. Study results and caveats: Reduced insertions and increased deletions marked VDJ junctions in type 1 diabetes patients. These data did not resolve whether HLA type affects TCRB rearrangement.

This receptor was obtained from a man aged 18 to 30 in good health. The sample consisted of central memory CD4+ T cells from blood. The chain combines TRBV7-2 with TRBJ2-2; possibly TRBD1 for D (6 bases). CDR3 loop: CASSWTVNTGELFF. The CDR3 nucleotides are TGTGCCAGCAGCTGGACAGTGAACACCGGGGAGCTGTTTTTT.